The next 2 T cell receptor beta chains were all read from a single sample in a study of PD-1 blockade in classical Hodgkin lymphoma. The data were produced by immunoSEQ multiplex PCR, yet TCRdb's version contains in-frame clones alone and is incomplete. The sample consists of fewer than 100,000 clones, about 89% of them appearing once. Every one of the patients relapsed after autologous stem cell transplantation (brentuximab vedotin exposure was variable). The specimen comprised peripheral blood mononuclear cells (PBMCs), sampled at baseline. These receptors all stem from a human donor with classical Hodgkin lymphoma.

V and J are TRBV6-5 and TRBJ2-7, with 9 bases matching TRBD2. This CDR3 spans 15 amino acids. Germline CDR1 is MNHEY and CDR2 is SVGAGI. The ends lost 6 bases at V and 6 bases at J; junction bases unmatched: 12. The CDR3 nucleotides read TGTGCCAGCAGGCCTAGGCGGGAGGGGCCGACCGAGCAGTACTTC. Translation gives CASRPRREGPTEQYF.

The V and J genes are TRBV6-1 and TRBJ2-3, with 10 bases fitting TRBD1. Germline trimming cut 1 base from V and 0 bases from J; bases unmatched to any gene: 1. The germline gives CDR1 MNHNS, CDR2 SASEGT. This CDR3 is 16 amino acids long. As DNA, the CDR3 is TGTGCCAGCAGTGAAGGGACAGGGGGGAGCACAGATACGCAGTATTTT. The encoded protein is CASSEGTGGSTDTQYF.